These 4 T cell receptor beta chains came from one sample sequenced in a study of CD8+ T cells in alopecia areata. In the case of 4 or 5 patients, the CD4+ cells were sorted into CD25+CD127- cells. RNA extraction was followed by reverse transcription into cDNA, which acted as the sequencing template. Clones were read by immunoSEQ multiplex PCR, and TCRdb kept only the in-frame ones, dropping some. This sample has about 37,000 clones, with under 65% found just once. The source material was CD4+ Tregs sorted from blood. These receptors were collected from a human donor with alopecia areata.

The gene calls are TRBV7-3 and TRBJ2-1; 11 bases line up with TRBD2. V shed 4 bases and J 13 bases; nucleotides not matched to a gene: 6. CDR1 is SGHTA, CDR2 FQGTGA, per germline. The CDR3 has 13 amino acids. The CDR3 protein is CASSSILAGEQFF. For the CDR3, the DNA is TGTGCCAGCAGCTCGATACTAGCGGGAGAACAGTTCTTC.

V usage is TRBV11-1 and J usage is TRBJ2-1, with 9 bases that match TRBD2. J was trimmed by 0 bases and V by 5 bases; bases with no gene match: 11. CDR3 length: 18 residues. Germline loops: CDR1 SGHAT, CDR2 FQDESV (reference sequence). CDR3: CASSPRLADRSSYNEQFF. The CDR3 DNA follows: TGTGCCAGCAGCCCGCGACTAGCGGATCGGAGCTCCTACAATGAGCAGTTCTTC.

The chain has TRBV5-1 and TRBJ2-7; D unclear. Germline V gene lookup returns CDR1 SGHRS and CDR2 YFSETQ. V was shortened by 1 base and J by 3 bases, with 5 bases between the two germline ends. This CDR3 region has 12 residues. The CDR3 spells CASSLYGYEQYF. CDR3 bases: TGCGCCAGCAGCTTGTATGGCTACGAGCAGTACTTC.

The sample holds a few counts of this clone. The chain employs TRBV6-5 and TRBJ2-7; TRBD1 might be the D (6 bases). Trimming removed 1 base from V and 5 bases from J, with 18 bases in between. CDR1 and CDR2 (germline): MNHEY, SVGAGI. The CDR3 has 16 residues. The CDR3: CASSYWQGTKGNEQYF. The CDR3 DNA reads as TGTGCCAGCAGTTACTGGCAGGGGACAAAGGGCAACGAGCAGTACTTC.